A selection of T cell receptor beta chains follows, all from one sample in a study of monozygotic twins with inflammatory bowel disease. Each CDR3 protein gets one entry in TCRdb, which reprocessed the 5' RACE reads and gives no DNA. This repertoire includes about 380,000 distinct CDR3 sequences. Source material: blood. The receptors stem from a human donor with ulcerative colitis or Crohn's disease, or a healthy co-twin of an affected twin (not recorded which). The CDR3 runs from the conserved cysteine through the conserved F or W.

j_call: TRBJ2-4
v_call: TRBV5-6
cdr3_aa: CASSPRGNIQYF

j_call: TRBJ1-3
v_call: TRBV6-5
cdr3_aa: CASSFVTGNSGNTIYF

j_call: TRBJ1-5
v_call: TRBV20-1
cdr3_aa: CSAWGGTGNQPQHF

j_call: TRBJ2-1
v_call: TRBV11-1
cdr3_aa: CASSPRDREQFF

j_call: TRBJ1-2
v_call: TRBV6-5
cdr3_aa: CASSWRNRVTDGYTF

j_call: TRBJ2-7
v_call: TRBV12-3/TRBV12-4
cdr3_aa: CASLVGPAGEQYF

j_call: TRBJ2-7
v_call: TRBV9
cdr3_aa: CASSVEDRENEQYF

j_call: TRBJ2-3
v_call: TRBV5-4
cdr3_aa: CASSSSSGGGRTDTQYF

j_call: TRBJ2-1
v_call: TRBV4-2
cdr3_aa: CASSQERYGSGGPRGHEQFF

j_call: TRBJ2-2
v_call: TRBV10-3
cdr3_aa: CAIRRAEGTGELFF

j_call: TRBJ2-1
v_call: TRBV3-1
cdr3_aa: CASSLIWTGGKNEQFF

j_call: TRBJ2-7
v_call: TRBV5-6
cdr3_aa: CASSYPHRVSGRQYF

j_call: TRBJ2-5
v_call: TRBV30
cdr3_aa: CAWSITLQETQYF

j_call: TRBJ1-5
v_call: TRBV18
cdr3_aa: CASSPNHRGNQPQHF

j_call: TRBJ2-3
v_call: TRBV19
cdr3_aa: CASSIQGNTDTQYF

j_call: TRBJ2-5
v_call: TRBV12-3/TRBV12-4
cdr3_aa: CASSLYQQETQYF

j_call: TRBJ2-1
v_call: TRBV7-8
cdr3_aa: CASSLVPFNSGQKRF

j_call: TRBJ2-3
v_call: TRBV6-5
cdr3_aa: CASSYKGADTDTQYF

j_call: TRBJ2-2
v_call: TRBV5-6
cdr3_aa: CASSLWGGASTGELFF

j_call: TRBJ2-3
v_call: TRBV9
cdr3_aa: CASSVTGGGRDTQYF

j_call: TRBJ1-5
v_call: TRBV6-1
cdr3_aa: CASNRGNQPQHF

j_call: TRBJ1-4
v_call: TRBV20-1
cdr3_aa: CSAEKGSLHEKLFF

j_call: TRBJ1-5
v_call: TRBV29-1
cdr3_aa: CSVKQGNNQPQHF

j_call: TRBJ1-2
v_call: TRBV12-3/TRBV12-4
cdr3_aa: CASSLRTGGNYGYTF

j_call: TRBJ1-4
v_call: TRBV29-1
cdr3_aa: CSVVPGNGEKLFF

j_call: TRBJ2-1
v_call: TRBV20-1
cdr3_aa: CSARGDQRGAHNEQFF

j_call: TRBJ2-7
v_call: TRBV5-1
cdr3_aa: CASSRGWLSSYEQYF

j_call: TRBJ2-2
v_call: TRBV7-8
cdr3_aa: CASSAADRGGRELFF

j_call: TRBJ2-2
v_call: TRBV5-1
cdr3_aa: CASSLGGAPGELFF

j_call: TRBJ2-4
v_call: TRBV11-1
cdr3_aa: CASSLHRGWAKNIQYF

j_call: TRBJ2-7
v_call: TRBV27
cdr3_aa: CASSSPAYEQYF

j_call: TRBJ2-1
v_call: TRBV2
cdr3_aa: CASRILTGINSYNEQFF

j_call: TRBJ1-1
v_call: TRBV4-3
cdr3_aa: CASSQDGRTGIEEAFF

j_call: TRBJ1-3
v_call: TRBV6-5
cdr3_aa: CASSYGGSSGNTIYF

j_call: TRBJ1-1
v_call: TRBV7-2
cdr3_aa: CASITSTGYTEAFF

j_call: TRBJ2-7
v_call: TRBV20-1
cdr3_aa: CSAAPGGRSYEQYF

j_call: TRBJ2-1
v_call: TRBV7-2
cdr3_aa: CASSPLGQGARNEQFF

j_call: TRBJ2-1
v_call: TRBV7-8
cdr3_aa: CASSLDKYNEQFF

j_call: TRBJ2-2
v_call: TRBV6-1
cdr3_aa: CASSLPGLAGSTGELFF

j_call: TRBJ1-2
v_call: TRBV12-3/TRBV12-4
cdr3_aa: CASSQMTGAVHGYTF

j_call: TRBJ2-1
v_call: TRBV20-1
cdr3_aa: CSARDRRVEGNEQFF

j_call: TRBJ1-2
v_call: TRBV11-2
cdr3_aa: CAQWGQGYGYTF

j_call: TRBJ2-1
v_call: TRBV5-1
cdr3_aa: CASSRGQNNNEQFF

j_call: TRBJ2-1
v_call: TRBV5-1
cdr3_aa: CASHTGGGSYNEQFF

j_call: TRBJ2-7
v_call: TRBV29-1
cdr3_aa: CSVDRGTGSYEQYF

j_call: TRBJ2-1
v_call: TRBV11-2
cdr3_aa: CASSAQKQGNWLLDEQFF

j_call: TRBJ2-3
v_call: TRBV7-2
cdr3_aa: CASRPRLAGGFDTQYF

j_call: TRBJ2-2
v_call: TRBV18
cdr3_aa: CASSPPGQSNTGELFF

j_call: TRBJ1-3
v_call: TRBV6-5
cdr3_aa: CATQGYGNTIYF

j_call: TRBJ1-5
v_call: TRBV6-2/TRBV6-3
cdr3_aa: CASSSGTGRNQPQHF

j_call: TRBJ2-7
v_call: TRBV5-6
cdr3_aa: CASSLPGLAGTYEQYF